This TCR beta chain was observed in a study of blood T cell repertoires in COVID-19. Study-wide background: COVID-19 samples from acute and convalescent phases originated in the United States, Italy and Spain.

Only a few counts were recorded for this clone. V was clipped by 3 bases and J by 0 bases, with 2 bases between them. CDR3 size: 13 residues. Germline lookup yields CDR1 SGHTA and CDR2 FQGTGA. Cohort 3 donors were reported recovered after two negative PCRs, clearance, or symptom resolution. Here immunoSEQ multiplex PCR was the method, and the copy in TCRdb shows in-frame clones only, minus some. The data contain 200,000 to 250,000 clones, 85% to 90% of them singletons. The chain links TRBV7-3 to TRBJ2-2; D remains unclear. This receptor was identified in a woman between 25 and 40 years old who had recovered from COVID-19. The source material was PBMCs or T cells enriched from blood (not recorded which). The CDR3 reads CASSFTNTGELFF. The CDR3 DNA reads as TGTGCCAGCAGCTTTACGAACACCGGGGAGCTGTTTTTT.